The next 2 T cell receptor beta chains were all read from a single sample in a study of Ad26.COV2.S vaccination and SARS-CoV-2 variants. Profiling relied on immunoSEQ multiplex PCR, and the TCRdb table lists in-frame clones only, not all of them. The table has some 350,000 clones, roughly 90% seen once. The treatment was: around 19 received Ad26.COV2.S at low or high dose, single or two shots; several received placebo; per-sample allocation not given. Samples were taken on day 63 after the first vaccine or placebo injection. The sample here was peripheral blood, taken in a trial of Ad26.COV2.S vaccine versus placebo. The receptors were gathered from a person between 18 and 59 years old who received the Ad26.COV2.S COVID-19 vaccine or a placebo.

This clone was seen just once. CDR3: CASSPGGHEQFF. Written as DNA, the CDR3 is TGTGCCAGCAGCCCGGGGGGCCATGAGCAGTTCTTC. The chain combines TRBV7-8 with TRBJ2-1, with D perhaps TRBD2 (7 bases). CDR3 length equals 12 residues. Deletions cut 5 bases from V and 8 bases from J, with 10 bases between. Per the germline V gene, CDR1 is SGHVS and CDR2 is FQNEAQ.

The rearrangement joins TRBV6-5 to TRBJ2-7; 10 nucleotides agree with TRBD1. The CDR3 totals 14 residues. Germline V lookup: CDR1 MNHEY, CDR2 SVGAGI. V shed 7 bases, J shed 7 bases, and the junction held 10 bases outside the gene matches. CDR3 in DNA: TGTGCCAGCACCCTGGACAGGGGGAGGAGGGAGCAGTACTTC. This translates into CASTLDRGRREQYF.